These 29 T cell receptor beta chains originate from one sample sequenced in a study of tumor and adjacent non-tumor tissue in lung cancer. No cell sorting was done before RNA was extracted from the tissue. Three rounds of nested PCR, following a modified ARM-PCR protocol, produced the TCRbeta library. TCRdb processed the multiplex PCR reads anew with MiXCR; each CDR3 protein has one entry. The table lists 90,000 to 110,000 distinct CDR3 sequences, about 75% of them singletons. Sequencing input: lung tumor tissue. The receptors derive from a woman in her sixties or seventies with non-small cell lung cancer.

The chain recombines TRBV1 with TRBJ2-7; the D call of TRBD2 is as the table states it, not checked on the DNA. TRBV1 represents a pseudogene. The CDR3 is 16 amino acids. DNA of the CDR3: TGCACCAGCAGCCAAGTTGGCCTAGCGGGAGGGAGGGAGCAGTACTTC. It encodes CTSSQVGLAGGREQYF.

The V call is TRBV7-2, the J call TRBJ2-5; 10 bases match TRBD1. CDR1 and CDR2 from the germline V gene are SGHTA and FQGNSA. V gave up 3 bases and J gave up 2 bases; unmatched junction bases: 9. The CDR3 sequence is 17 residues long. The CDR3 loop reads CASSLVWPGQGQETQYF. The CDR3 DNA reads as TGTGCCAGCAGCTTGGTATGGCCGGGACAGGGGCAAGAGACCCAGTACTTC. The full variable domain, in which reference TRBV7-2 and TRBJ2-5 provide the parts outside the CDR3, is GAGVSQSPSNKVTEKGKDVELRCDPISGHTALYWYRQSLGQGLEFLIYFQGNSAPDKSGLPSDRFSAERTGGSVSTLTIQRTQQEDSAVYLCASSLVWPGQGQETQYFGPGTRLLVL.

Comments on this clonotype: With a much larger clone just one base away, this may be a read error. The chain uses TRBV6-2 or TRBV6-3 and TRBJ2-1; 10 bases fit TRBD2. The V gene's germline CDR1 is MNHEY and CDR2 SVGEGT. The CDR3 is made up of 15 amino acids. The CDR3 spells CARSSPSGRNNEQFF. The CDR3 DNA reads TGTGCCAGGAGTTCCCCTAGCGGGAGAAACAATGAGCAGTTCTTC.

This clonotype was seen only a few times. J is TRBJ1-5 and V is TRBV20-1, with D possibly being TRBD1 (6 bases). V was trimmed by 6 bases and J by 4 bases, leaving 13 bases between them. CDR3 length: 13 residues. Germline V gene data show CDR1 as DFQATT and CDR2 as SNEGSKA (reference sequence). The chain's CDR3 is CSATQGANQPQHF. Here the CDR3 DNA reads TGCAGTGCCACACAGGGAGCTAATCAGCCCCAGCATTTT.

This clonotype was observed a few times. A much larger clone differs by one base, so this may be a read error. In DNA, the CDR3 is TGCGCCACCAGCCCCCGCCGGGAGGATGAGCAGTTCTTC. Its protein is CATSPRREDEQFF. The rearrangement links TRBV4-3 to TRBJ2-1; 7 bases match TRBD2. CDR1 and CDR2 from the germline V gene are LGHNA and YSLEER. CDR3 length equals 13 residues.

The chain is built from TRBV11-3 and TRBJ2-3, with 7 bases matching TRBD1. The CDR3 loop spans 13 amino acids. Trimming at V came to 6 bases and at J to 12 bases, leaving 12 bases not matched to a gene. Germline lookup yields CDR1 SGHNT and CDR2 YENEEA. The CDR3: CASRRDSRDRQYF. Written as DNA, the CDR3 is TGTGCCAGCAGACGGGACAGCAGGGATAGACAGTATTTT.

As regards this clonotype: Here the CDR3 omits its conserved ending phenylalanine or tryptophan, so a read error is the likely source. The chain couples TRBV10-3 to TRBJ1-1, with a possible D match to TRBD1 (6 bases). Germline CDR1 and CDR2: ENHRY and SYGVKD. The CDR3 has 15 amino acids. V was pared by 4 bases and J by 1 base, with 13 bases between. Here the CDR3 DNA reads TGTGCCATCAGTGCCGAGGACAGTGGGAACACTGAAGCTTTCTTA. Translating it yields CAISAEDSGNTEAFL.

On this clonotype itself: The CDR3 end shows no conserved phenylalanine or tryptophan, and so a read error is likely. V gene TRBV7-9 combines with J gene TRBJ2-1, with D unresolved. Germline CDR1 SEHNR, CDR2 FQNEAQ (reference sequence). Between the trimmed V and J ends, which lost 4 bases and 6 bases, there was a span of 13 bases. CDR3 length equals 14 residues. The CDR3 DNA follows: TGTGCCAGCAGCTCAGATCCCTCCCGCAATGAGCAGTTCTTA. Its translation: CASSSDPSRNEQFL.

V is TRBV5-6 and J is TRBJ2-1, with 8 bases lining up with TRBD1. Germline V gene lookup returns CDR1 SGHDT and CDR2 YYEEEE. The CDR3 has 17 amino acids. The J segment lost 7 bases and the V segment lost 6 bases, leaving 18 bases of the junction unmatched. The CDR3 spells CASTQISGQGKTNEQFF. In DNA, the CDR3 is TGTGCCAGCACCCAAATCTCCGGACAGGGAAAAACTAATGAGCAGTTCTTC.

The CDR3 protein is CASSFWAGVTGELFF. CDR3 coding DNA: TGTGCCAGCAGCTTTTGGGCAGGGGTAACCGGGGAGCTGTTTTTT. The chain combines TRBV7-9 with TRBJ2-2, with D possibly being TRBD1 (6 bases). The V end was cut by 3 bases, the J end by 5 bases, with 13 bases between. CDR3 length equals 15 residues. Germline-derived CDR1 and CDR2 are SEHNR and FQNEAQ (reference sequence).

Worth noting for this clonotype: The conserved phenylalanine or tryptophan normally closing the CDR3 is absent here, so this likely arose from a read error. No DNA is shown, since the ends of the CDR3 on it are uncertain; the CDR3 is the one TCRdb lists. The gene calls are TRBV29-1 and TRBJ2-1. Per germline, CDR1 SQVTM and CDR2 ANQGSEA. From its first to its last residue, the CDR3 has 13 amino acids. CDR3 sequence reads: CSVDHQALDEKFC.

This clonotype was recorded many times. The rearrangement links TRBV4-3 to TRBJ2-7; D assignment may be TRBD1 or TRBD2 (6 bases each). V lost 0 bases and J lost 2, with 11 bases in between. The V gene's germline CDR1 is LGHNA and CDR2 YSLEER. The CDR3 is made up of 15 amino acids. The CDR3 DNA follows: TGCGCCAGCAGCCAAGAAGGAGGGGGAACCTACGAGCAGTACTTC. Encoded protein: CASSQEGGGTYEQYF.

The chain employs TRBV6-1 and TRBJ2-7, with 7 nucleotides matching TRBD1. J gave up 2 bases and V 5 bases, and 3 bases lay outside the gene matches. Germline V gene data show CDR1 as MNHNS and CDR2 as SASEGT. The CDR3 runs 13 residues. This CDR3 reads CASSQDRTYEQYF. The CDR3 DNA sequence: TGTGCCAGCAGTCAGGACAGGACCTACGAGCAGTACTTC.

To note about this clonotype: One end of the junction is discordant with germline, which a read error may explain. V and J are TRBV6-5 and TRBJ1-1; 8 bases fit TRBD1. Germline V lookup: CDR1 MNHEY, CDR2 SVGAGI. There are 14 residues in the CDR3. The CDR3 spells CASSRTGIGTEVFF. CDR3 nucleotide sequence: TGTGCTAGCAGTCGGACAGGGATAGGGACTGAAGTTTTCTTT.

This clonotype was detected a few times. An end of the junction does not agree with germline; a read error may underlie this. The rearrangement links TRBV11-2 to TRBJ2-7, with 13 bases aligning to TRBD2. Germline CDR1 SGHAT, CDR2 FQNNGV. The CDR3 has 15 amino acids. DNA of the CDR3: TGTGCCAGCAGCCAAACTAGCGGGAGGGCCTGGGAGCGGTACTTC. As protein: CASSQTSGRAWERYF.

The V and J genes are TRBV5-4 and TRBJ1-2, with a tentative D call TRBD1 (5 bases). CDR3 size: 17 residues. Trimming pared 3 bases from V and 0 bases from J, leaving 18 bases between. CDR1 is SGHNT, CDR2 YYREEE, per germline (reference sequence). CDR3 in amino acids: CASSWSTGFLANYGYTF. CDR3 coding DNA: TGTGCCAGCAGCTGGAGTACAGGATTCCTCGCTAACTATGGCTACACCTTC.

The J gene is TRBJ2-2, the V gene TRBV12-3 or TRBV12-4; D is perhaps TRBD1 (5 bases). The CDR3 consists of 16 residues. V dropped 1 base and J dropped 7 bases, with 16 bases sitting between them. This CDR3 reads CASSLGKRGKIGELFF. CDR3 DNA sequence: TGTGCCAGCAGTTTAGGGAAAAGGGGTAAAATCGGGGAGCTGTTTTTT.

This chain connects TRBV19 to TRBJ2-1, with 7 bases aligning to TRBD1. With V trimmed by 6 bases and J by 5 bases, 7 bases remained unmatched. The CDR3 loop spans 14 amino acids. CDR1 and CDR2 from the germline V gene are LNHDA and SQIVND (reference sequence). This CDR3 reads CASRSGTANNEQFF. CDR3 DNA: TGTGCCAGTAGATCCGGGACAGCCAACAATGAGCAGTTCTTC. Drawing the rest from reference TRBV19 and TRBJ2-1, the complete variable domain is DGGITQSPKYLFRKEGQNVTLSCEQNLNHDAMYWYRQDPGQGLRLIYYSQIVNDFQKGDIAEGYSVSREKKESFPLTVTSAQKNPTAFYLCASRSGTANNEQFFGPGTRLTVL.

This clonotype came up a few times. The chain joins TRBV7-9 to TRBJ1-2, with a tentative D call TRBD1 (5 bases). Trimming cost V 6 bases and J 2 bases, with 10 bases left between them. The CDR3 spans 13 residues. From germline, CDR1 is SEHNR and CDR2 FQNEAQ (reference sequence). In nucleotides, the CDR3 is TGTGCCAGCAGAGACCAGGGCAACTATGGCTACACCTTC. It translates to CASRDQGNYGYTF.

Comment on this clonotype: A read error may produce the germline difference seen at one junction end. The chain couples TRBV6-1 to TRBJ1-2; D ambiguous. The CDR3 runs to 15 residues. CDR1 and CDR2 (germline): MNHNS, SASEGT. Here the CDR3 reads CASSETLWVNYGCTF. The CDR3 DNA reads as TGTGCCAGCAGTGAAACTCTGTGGGTTAACTATGGCTGCACCTTC.

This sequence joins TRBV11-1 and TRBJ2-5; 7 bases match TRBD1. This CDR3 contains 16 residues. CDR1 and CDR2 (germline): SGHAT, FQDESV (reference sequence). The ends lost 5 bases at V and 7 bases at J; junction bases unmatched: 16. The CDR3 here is CASSRRQGERIGTQYF. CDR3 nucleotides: TGTGCCAGCAGCCGACGACAGGGCGAGAGGATAGGGACCCAGTACTTC.

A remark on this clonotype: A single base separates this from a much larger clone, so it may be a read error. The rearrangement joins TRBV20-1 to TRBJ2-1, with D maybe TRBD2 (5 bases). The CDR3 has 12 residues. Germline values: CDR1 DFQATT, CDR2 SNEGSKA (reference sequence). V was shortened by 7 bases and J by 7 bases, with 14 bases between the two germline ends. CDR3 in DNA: TGCAGTGTTAAGCGGACCTTAAATGAGCAGTTCTTC. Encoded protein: CSVKRTLNEQFF.

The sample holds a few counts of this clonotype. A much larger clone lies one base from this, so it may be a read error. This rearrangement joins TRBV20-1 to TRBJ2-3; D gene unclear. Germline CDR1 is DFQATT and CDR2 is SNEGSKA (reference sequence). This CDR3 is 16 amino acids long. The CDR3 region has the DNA TGCAGTCCTAGTTACCCACCTGGCCTGGGCACAGATACGCAGTATTTT. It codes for CSPSYPPGLGTDTQYF.

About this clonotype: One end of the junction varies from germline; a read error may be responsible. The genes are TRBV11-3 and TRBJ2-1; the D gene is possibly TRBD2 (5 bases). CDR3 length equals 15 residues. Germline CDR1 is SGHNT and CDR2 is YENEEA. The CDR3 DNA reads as TGTGCCAGCAGCTTAGGCGGGTGCTCCTACAATGAGCAATTCTTC. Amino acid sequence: CASSLGGCSYNEQFF.

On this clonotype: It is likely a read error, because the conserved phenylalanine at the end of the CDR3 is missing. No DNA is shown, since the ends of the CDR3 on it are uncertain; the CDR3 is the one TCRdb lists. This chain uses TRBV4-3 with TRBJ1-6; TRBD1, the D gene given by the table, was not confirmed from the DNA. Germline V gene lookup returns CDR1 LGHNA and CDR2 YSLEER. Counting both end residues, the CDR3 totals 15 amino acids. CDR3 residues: CASSPGDRGNPPLHI.

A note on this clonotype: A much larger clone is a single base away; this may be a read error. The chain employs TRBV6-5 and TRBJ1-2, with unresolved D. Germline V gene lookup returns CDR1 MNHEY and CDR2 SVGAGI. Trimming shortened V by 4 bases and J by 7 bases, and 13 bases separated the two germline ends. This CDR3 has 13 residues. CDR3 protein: CASSSSATTGYTF. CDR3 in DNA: TGTGCCAGCAGTTCCTCCGCGACAACTGGCTACACCTTC.

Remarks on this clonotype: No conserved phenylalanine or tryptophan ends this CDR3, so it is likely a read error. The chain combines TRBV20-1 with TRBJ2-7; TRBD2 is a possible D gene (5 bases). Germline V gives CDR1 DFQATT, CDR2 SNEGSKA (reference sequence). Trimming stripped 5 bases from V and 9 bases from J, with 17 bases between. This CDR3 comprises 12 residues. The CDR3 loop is CSAEGASSWQYL. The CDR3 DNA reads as TGCAGTGCTGAGGGTGCGTCCTCGTGGCAGTACTTA.

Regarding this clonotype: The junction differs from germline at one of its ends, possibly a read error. The CDR3 sequence is CSARGPRHGDSPLHF. DNA for the CDR3: TGCAGTGCTAGAGGTCCCAGACATGGTGATTCACCCCTCCATTTT. The V and J genes are TRBV20-1 and TRBJ1-6, with D hard to call. CDR3 length equals 15 residues. Germline loops: CDR1 DFQATT, CDR2 SNEGSKA (reference sequence).

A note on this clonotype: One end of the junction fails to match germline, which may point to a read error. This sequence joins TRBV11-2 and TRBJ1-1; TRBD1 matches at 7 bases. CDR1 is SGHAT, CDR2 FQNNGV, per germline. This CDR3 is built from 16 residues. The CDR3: CASSIGIGGLNTEAFF. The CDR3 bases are TGTGCCAGCAGCATTGGAATAGGGGGCCTGAACACTGAGGCTTTCTTT.